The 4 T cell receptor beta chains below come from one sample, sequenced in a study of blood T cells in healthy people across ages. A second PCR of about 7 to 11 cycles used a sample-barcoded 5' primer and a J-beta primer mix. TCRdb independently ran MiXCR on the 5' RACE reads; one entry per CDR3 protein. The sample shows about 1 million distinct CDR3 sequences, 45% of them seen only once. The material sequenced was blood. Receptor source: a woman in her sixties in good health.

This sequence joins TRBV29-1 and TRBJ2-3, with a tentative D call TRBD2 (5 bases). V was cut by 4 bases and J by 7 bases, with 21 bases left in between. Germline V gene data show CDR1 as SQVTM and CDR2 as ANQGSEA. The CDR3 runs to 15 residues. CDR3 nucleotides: TGCAGCGTTGGCCTCAGCGGCGACTCCTCCTATACGCAGTATTTT. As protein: CSVGLSGDSSYTQYF.

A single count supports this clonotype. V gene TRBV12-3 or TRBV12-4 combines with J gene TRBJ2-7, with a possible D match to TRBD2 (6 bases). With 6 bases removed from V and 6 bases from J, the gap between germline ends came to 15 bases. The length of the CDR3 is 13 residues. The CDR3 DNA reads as TGTGCCAGCAGGTCATACCCGGGACTCGAGCAGTACTTC. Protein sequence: CASRSYPGLEQYF.

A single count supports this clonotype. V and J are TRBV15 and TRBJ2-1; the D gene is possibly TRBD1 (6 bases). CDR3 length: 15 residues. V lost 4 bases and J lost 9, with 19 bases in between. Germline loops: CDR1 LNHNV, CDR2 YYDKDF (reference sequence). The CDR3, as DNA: TGTGCCACCAGCACCCTCGTAGGGAAAGGGGGTGAGCAGTTCTTC. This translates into CATSTLVGKGGEQFF.

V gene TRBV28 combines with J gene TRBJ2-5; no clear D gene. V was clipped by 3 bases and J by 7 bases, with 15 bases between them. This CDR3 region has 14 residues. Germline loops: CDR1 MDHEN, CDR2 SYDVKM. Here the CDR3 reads CASSFRTIRLTQYF. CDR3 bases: TGTGCCAGCAGTTTCAGAACAATCCGCCTGACCCAGTACTTC.